The 26 T cell receptor beta chains below all came from one sample that was sequenced in a study of CD8 T cells in ankylosing spondylitis. These receptors have no known antigen. Via MiXCR, TCRdb re-called the 5' RACE reads, giving one row per CDR3 protein. In the table there are just under 550,000 distinct CDR3 sequences, over 9.5% of which are singletons. Findings and caveats of the study: Characteristic, it appeared, of ankylosing spondylitis blood was a TCR beta motif of roughly 8 highly homologous variants.

The specimen was blood, either unsorted or a sorted T cell fraction (not recorded which). These receptor sequences come from a male donor with ankylosing spondylitis.

The chain recombines TRBV24-1 with TRBJ1-5, with 7 bases fitting TRBD1. This CDR3 region has 13 residues. Germline values: CDR1 KGHDR, CDR2 SFDVKD. V was clipped by 5 bases and J by 5 bases; unmatched bases: 2. The CDR3 sequence: CATSADRDQPQHF. CDR3 in DNA: TGTGCCACCAGTGCCGACAGGGATCAGCCCCAGCATTTT.

The J gene is TRBJ2-1, the V gene TRBV7-9; D not resolved. Trimming pared 5 bases from V and 6 bases from J, leaving 2 bases between. Germline V CDR1 and CDR2: SEHNR, FQNEAQ (reference sequence). The CDR3 is made up of 10 amino acids. As DNA, the CDR3 is TGTGCCAGCAGCGTCAATGAGCAGTTCTTC. Amino acid sequence: CASSVNEQFF.

The rearrangement joins TRBV2 to TRBJ2-3, with 11 nucleotides matching TRBD1. The CDR3 runs 15 residues. Looked up from germline, CDR1 is SNHLY and CDR2 is FYNNEI. V shed 3 bases and J 4 bases; nucleotides not matched to a gene: 3. The CDR3 DNA reads TGTGCCAGCAGTGATCAGGGACAGGGGGCAGATACGCAGTATTTT. Protein: CASSDQGQGADTQYF.

This clonotype was seen repeatedly, ten times or more. The chain is built from TRBV4-1 and TRBJ2-2; unclear D gene. Germline CDR1 MGHRA, CDR2 YSYEKL. The CDR3 runs to 15 residues. Trimming took off 5 bases at V and 3 bases at J, with 13 bases between the two ends. The CDR3 loop is CASSELGGHTGELFF. For the CDR3, the DNA is TGCGCCAGCAGCGAGCTTGGCGGACACACCGGGGAGCTGTTTTTT.

The chain uses TRBV30 and TRBJ2-1; D remains ambiguous. The ends were cut back, 2 bases at V and 6 bases at J, with 20 bases in the middle. Germline V lookup: CDR1 GTSNPN, CDR2 SVGIG (reference sequence). This CDR3 has 16 residues. CDR3 bases: TGTGCCTGGAGTTGGGCTAAGGATGGGTACGGCAATGAGCAGTTCTTC. This sequence encodes CAWSWAKDGYGNEQFF.

The CDR3 nucleotides are TGCAGTGCTAGCCTCGACCCCTACACTGAAGCTTTCTTT. It translates to CSASLDPYTEAFF. This rearrangement joins TRBV20-1 to TRBJ1-1; D is uncertain. Germline-derived CDR1 and CDR2 are DFQATT and SNEGSKA (reference sequence). With 3 bases removed from V and 3 bases from J, the gap between germline ends came to 11 bases. This CDR3 has 13 residues.

This clonotype showed up just a few times. V gene TRBV29-1 combines with J gene TRBJ2-3; unclear D gene. This CDR3 contains 15 residues. CDR1 is SQVTM and CDR2 is ANQGSEA in the germline V gene. V lost 4 bases and J lost 1, with 15 bases in between. CDR3 loop: CSVGKVGIRTDTQYF. CDR3 DNA: TGCAGCGTTGGCAAGGTGGGCATCCGCACAGATACGCAGTATTTT.

J is TRBJ1-2 and V is TRBV24-1; TRBD1 might be the D (5 bases). The germline V and J ends were trimmed by 4 bases and 0 bases, with 11 bases remaining between them. The germline CDR1 and CDR2 sequences are KGHDR and SFDVKD. The CDR3 spans 15 residues. The CDR3 reads CATSDPGTANYGYTF. The DNA of the CDR3 is TGTGCCACCAGTGACCCCGGGACGGCTAACTATGGCTACACCTTC.

The J gene is TRBJ2-1, the V gene TRBV7-6, with 10 bases identical to TRBD2. This CDR3 has 15 amino acids. Germline V gives CDR1 SGHVS, CDR2 FNYEAQ. V gave up 5 bases and J gave up 5 bases; unmatched junction bases: 6. The chain's CDR3 is CASSPLGLADNEQFF. For the CDR3, the DNA is TGTGCCAGCAGCCCGCTAGGACTAGCGGACAATGAGCAGTTCTTC.

This clonotype was detected many times. V is TRBV12-3 or TRBV12-4 and J is TRBJ2-1; D remains ambiguous. V was pared by 5 bases and J by 7 bases, with 12 bases between. The CDR3 covers 13 residues. The DNA of the CDR3 is TGTGCCAGCAGTCTGCCAGTGTATAATGAGCAGTTCTTC. Residues: CASSLPVYNEQFF.

The rearrangement joins TRBV3-1 to TRBJ2-7, with 10 nucleotides matching TRBD2. The CDR3 loop spans 16 amino acids. V trimming: 5 bases; J trimming: 4 bases; junction bases outside the gene matches: 11. Germline loops: CDR1 LGHDT, CDR2 YNNKEL (reference sequence). CDR3: CASSNGVAGGIYEQYF. The DNA of the CDR3 is TGTGCCAGCAGCAATGGGGTAGCGGGAGGAATTTACGAGCAGTACTTC.

V and J are TRBV27 and TRBJ2-3, with 11 bases that match TRBD1. Trimming took 5 bases from V and 8 from J; bases not matched to a gene: 9. This CDR3 has 15 amino acids. Germline CDR1 reads MNHEY; CDR2 reads SMNVEV (reference sequence). The CDR3 DNA is TGTGCCAGCAGTCCCTCCGGGACAGGGGGACTTACGCAGTATTTT. It translates to CASSPSGTGGLTQYF.

The rearrangement links TRBV12-3 or TRBV12-4 to TRBJ2-1; D call uncertain. This CDR3 contains 10 residues. Trimming shortened V by 11 bases and J by 8 bases, and 10 bases separated the two germline ends. The CDR3 loop reads CALSPDEQFF. DNA for the CDR3: TGTGCCCTCAGTCCCGATGAGCAGTTCTTC.

This clonotype has a handful of counts. The chain uses TRBV20-1 and TRBJ2-3, with 7 nucleotides matching TRBD1. The CDR3 totals 14 residues. The ends lost 5 bases at V and 2 bases at J; junction bases unmatched: 7. Germline V gene lookup returns CDR1 DFQATT and CDR2 SNEGSKA (reference sequence). CDR3 nucleotides: TGCAGTGCTCTAACAGGGGTCGACACAGATACGCAGTATTTT. Translating gives CSALTGVDTDTQYF.

This clonotype was observed at least ten times. The gene calls are TRBV5-5 and TRBJ2-3, with 7 bases fitting TRBD2. The CDR3 covers 15 residues. Germline CDR1 is SGHKS and CDR2 is YYEKEE (reference sequence). Germline trimming cut 2 bases from V and 6 bases from J; bases unmatched to any gene: 9. This CDR3 is CASSFFAGAGDTQYF. The CDR3 bases are TGTGCCAGCAGCTTCTTTGCGGGAGCGGGCGATACGCAGTATTTT. The full variable domain, its missing parts supplied by reference TRBV5-5 and TRBJ2-3, is DAGVTQSPTHLIKTRGQQVTLRCSPISGHKSVSWYQQVLGQGPQFIFQYYEKEERGRGNFPDRFSARQFPNYSSELNVNALLLGDSALYLCASSFFAGAGDTQYFGPGTRLTVL.

This clonotype appeared a single time. Given a much more abundant clone one base away, this may be a read error. This chain connects TRBV5-1 to TRBJ2-5; no definite D call. Germline values: CDR1 SGHRS, CDR2 YFSETQ. Trimming removed 0 bases from V and 6 bases from J, with 18 bases in between. The CDR3 is 16 residues long. CDR3 sequence (DNA): TGCGCCAGCAGCTTGGGGTCTAACGCATACGATCAGACCCAGTACTTC. Its protein product is CASSLGSNAYDQTQYF.

This clonotype showed up many times. The rearrangement joins TRBV20-1 to TRBJ2-2; 7 nucleotides align to TRBD1. V shed 2 bases and J 4 bases; nucleotides not matched to a gene: 7. Germline lookup yields CDR1 DFQATT and CDR2 SNEGSKA (reference sequence). The length of the CDR3 is 15 residues. The CDR3 loop is CSARLRDSFTGELFF. The DNA of the CDR3 is TGCAGTGCTAGACTCCGGGACAGCTTCACCGGGGAGCTGTTTTTT.

This clonotype showed up many times. The rearrangement uses TRBV11-2 and TRBJ2-2, with D maybe TRBD1 (6 bases). V dropped 8 bases and J dropped 3 bases, with 7 bases sitting between them. Per germline, CDR1 SGHAT and CDR2 FQNNGV. The CDR3 sequence is 12 residues long. This CDR3 is CASQGYTGELFF. In DNA form, the CDR3 reads TGTGCCAGCCAGGGGTACACCGGGGAGCTGTTTTTT.

By its share, this clonotype is medium-sized. This sequence joins TRBV20-1 and TRBJ1-4; TRBD1 matches at 9 bases. The CDR3 contains 15 residues. Germline V gene lookup returns CDR1 DFQATT and CDR2 SNEGSKA (reference sequence). The trim removed 0 bases at V and 6 bases at J, leaving 5 bases unmatched. The CDR3 DNA follows: TGCAGTGCTAGAGATCTACAGGGGGCGGATGAAAAACTGTTTTTT. Protein sequence: CSARDLQGADEKLFF.

The table lists this clonotype with many counts. CDR3 protein: CASSYGRGMNTEAFF. The CDR3 bases are TGCGCCAGCAGCTACGGAAGGGGGATGAACACTGAAGCTTTCTTT. The chain links TRBV5-1 to TRBJ1-1; a possible D gene is TRBD1 (6 bases). Trimming stripped 3 bases from V and 0 bases from J, with 12 bases between. Germline V CDR1 and CDR2: SGHRS, YFSETQ. This CDR3 spans 15 amino acids.

At least ten counts were recorded for this clonotype. The chain joins TRBV5-1 to TRBJ1-2, with no clear D. Germline CDR1 and CDR2: SGHRS and YFSETQ. The CDR3 runs 13 residues. The ends were cut back, 7 bases at V and 3 bases at J, with 13 bases in the middle. The CDR3 spells CASRSTTDYGYTF. In DNA form, the CDR3 reads TGCGCCAGCCGGAGTACGACGGACTATGGCTACACCTTC. The full variable domain, its missing parts supplied by reference TRBV5-1 and TRBJ1-2, is KAGVTQTPRYLIKTRGQQVTLSCSPISGHRSVSWYQQTPGQGLQFLFEYFSETQRNKGNFPGRFSGRQFSNSRSEMNVSTLELGDSALYLCASRSTTDYGYTFGSGTRLTVV.

This chain connects TRBV20-1 to TRBJ1-1, with a tentative D call TRBD1 (6 bases). The CDR3 has 14 residues. V was cut by 1 base and J by 3 bases, with 12 bases left in between. In germline, CDR1 is DFQATT, CDR2 SNEGSKA (reference sequence). The CDR3 protein is CSARAGRGYTEAFF. The CDR3 DNA is TGCAGTGCTAGAGCGGGCAGGGGTTACACTGAAGCTTTCTTT.

The sample holds a few counts of this clonotype. The genes are TRBV6-1 and TRBJ1-5; TRBD1 is a possible D gene (5 bases). The CDR3 has 17 amino acids. V lost 6 bases, J lost 0 bases, and 18 bases lay in between. Germline V CDR1 and CDR2: MNHNS, SASEGT. Written as DNA, the CDR3 is TGTGCCAGCAGCCCGATTGGCAGGGAGTATAGCAATCAGCCCCAGCATTTT. Amino acid sequence: CASSPIGREYSNQPQHF.

This chain uses TRBV29-1 with TRBJ2-1, with D uncertain. Germline loops: CDR1 SQVTM, CDR2 ANQGSEA. V shed 4 bases and J shed 2 bases, with 18 bases lying between them. The CDR3 has 16 amino acids. CDR3 DNA: TGCAGCGTTGCAGGATTGCTAACCGGCACCTACAATGAGCAGTTCTTC. It codes for CSVAGLLTGTYNEQFF.

The chain employs TRBV5-1 and TRBJ2-1; 8 positions agree with TRBD1. The CDR3 loop spans 16 amino acids. V shed 4 bases and J 6 bases; nucleotides not matched to a gene: 12. Germline-derived CDR1 and CDR2 are SGHRS and YFSETQ. The CDR3: CASSAGQGRLINEQFF. CDR3 bases: TGCGCCAGCAGCGCCGGACAGGGAAGATTGATCAATGAGCAGTTCTTC.

This clonotype has only a few counts. The chain carries TRBV5-1 and TRBJ2-4, with a tentative D call TRBD2 (5 bases). The CDR3 has 16 amino acids. Germline-derived CDR1 and CDR2 are SGHRS and YFSETQ. Trimming pared 0 bases from V and 16 bases from J, leaving 26 bases between. This chain's CDR3 is CASSLGARLEGEVGYF. For the CDR3, the DNA is TGCGCCAGCAGCTTGGGGGCCCGTCTTGAGGGAGAGGTGGGATACTTC.